This TCR beta chain stems from a study of T-cell memory formation after mild COVID-19. The wider study: Among the donors, TCR clusters were largely specific to each donor.

The germline CDR1 and CDR2 sequences are SGHVS and FNYEAQ. The CDR3 contains 19 residues. V trimming: 1 base; J trimming: 2 bases; junction bases outside the gene matches: 12. TCRdb re-analysed the 5' RACE reads in MiXCR, keeping a single row per CDR3 protein. The sample lists about 110,000 distinct CDR3 sequences; about a sixth were seen once. This clonotype was sampled from an adult woman who had mild COVID-19 (a few samples of this study predate the infection). Cell type and time point are not known. This chain connects TRBV7-6 to TRBJ2-3; 10 nucleotides align to TRBD2. Source material: PBMCs or a T cell subset sorted from them (not recorded which). The CDR3 sequence is CASSLGGDYGLAVTDTQYF. CDR3 sequence (DNA): TGTGCCAGCAGCTTAGGAGGGGACTATGGACTAGCGGTCACAGATACGCAGTATTTT.